This TCR beta chain was identified in a study of T cells in Graves' hyperthyroidism and ophthalmopathy. Regarding the study as a whole: In the blood, most expanded thyroid clonotypes above 0.001 appeared as well. Separating ophthalmopathy from stable hyperthyroidism was achieved by a 13 V-J model.

In regard to this clonotype: Its antigen is still unknown.

Germline V gene sequence: CDR1 SGHTA, CDR2 FQGNSA. This CDR3 is built from 15 residues. V shed 5 bases and J shed 4 bases, with 17 bases lying between them. In making diagnoses, clinical symptoms, serum thyroxine and TRAb, thyroid ultrasound and orbital computed tomography were all used. From RNA transcripts, TCR beta CDR3 regions were amplified. An initial round of RT-PCR targeting the TCR CDR3 relied on the HTBI primer set. Each CDR3 protein is one row after TCRdb ran MiXCR on the multiplex PCR reads. The data show about 290,000 distinct CDR3 sequences, with roughly 19% seen just once and about 35% held by the top ten.

The specimen sequenced was blood. The chain employs TRBV7-2 and TRBJ2-5, with D possibly called TRBD1 or TRBD2 (5 bases each). This TCR was recovered from a man aged 50 or older with Graves' ophthalmopathy. As DNA, the CDR3 is TGTGCCAGCAGCCGAGTCCGGAGTGGGGGAGAGACCCAGTACTTC. It yields the protein CASSRVRSGGETQYF.